Presented here are 24 T cell receptor beta chains from one specimen sequenced in a study of OX40 agonist ivuxolimab in advanced cancers. Libraries were constructed by the immunoSEQ multiplex PCR assay. The immuneACCESS repertoire file appears here via TCRdb, limited to in-frame rearrangements. These files lack a portion of the clones; in checked studies, under half of the deficit traces to unresolved V genes, and the cause of the others is not known. The sample table lists tens of thousands of clones, 85% to 90% of them with a count of one. The top ten clonotypes cover under 15% of the sample. Sequenced material: CD4+ or CD8+ T cells sorted from blood, taken in a trial of the OX40 agonist ivuxolimab. The receptors come from an adult with an advanced solid tumor such as melanoma, head and neck, liver or kidney cancer.

This chain links TRBV6-5 with TRBJ2-5; D call uncertain. V lost 3 bases and J lost 5, with 13 bases in between. Germline V CDR1 and CDR2: MNHEY, SVGAGI. The CDR3 consists of 14 residues. The CDR3 region has the DNA TGTGCCAGCAGTTATTCTGCCCGCCGGGAGACCCAGTACTTC. It yields the protein CASSYSARRETQYF.

This rearrangement joins TRBV6-1 to TRBJ1-1; 9 bases are a match to TRBD1. The trim removed 6 bases at V and 2 bases at J, leaving 4 bases unmatched. The CDR3 extends over 14 amino acids. The germline V gene has CDR1 MNHNS and CDR2 SASEGT. For the CDR3, the DNA is TGTGCCAGCAGCTGGGACAGGGACAACACTGAAGCTTTCTTT. It specifies CASSWDRDNTEAFF.

The count of this clone is one. This chain uses TRBV7-2 with TRBJ1-1, with a weak D call TRBD1 (6 bases). With 0 bases removed from V and 7 bases from J, the gap between germline ends came to 21 bases. Germline V CDR1 and CDR2: SGHTA, FQGNSA. This CDR3 region has 17 residues. Written as DNA, the CDR3 is TGTGCCAGCAGCTTAGCGAGGGTGAGGGTAAGGGGGGATGAAGCTTTCTTT. It codes for CASSLARVRVRGDEAFF.

The chain is built from TRBV7-9 and TRBJ1-2, with D possibly TRBD1 on 6 matching bases. The germline V gene encodes CDR1 SEHNR and CDR2 FQNEAQ (reference sequence). Trimming removed 4 bases from V and 3 bases from J, with 18 bases in between. The CDR3 is 16 amino acids. The CDR3 sequence is CASSSPDRAMDYGYTF. The CDR3 nucleotides are TGTGCCAGCAGCTCCCCGGACAGAGCGATGGACTATGGCTACACCTTC.

This clone was observed a handful of times. The chain uses TRBV4-1 and TRBJ2-3; D is undetermined. V lost 4 bases and J lost 1, with 9 bases in between. The germline V gene encodes CDR1 MGHRA and CDR2 YSYEKL. The CDR3 runs to 14 residues. CDR3 sequence: CASSLPGGTDTQYF. In DNA, the CDR3 is TGCGCCAGCAGCCTTCCCGGAGGCACAGATACGCAGTATTTT.

The J gene is TRBJ2-7, the V gene TRBV19; D gene unclear. Germline-derived CDR1 and CDR2 are LNHDA and SQIVND (reference sequence). CDR3 length: 13 amino acids. The V and J ends lost 6 bases and 3 bases respectively, with 12 bases between them. The CDR3 here is CASSVFEDYEQYF. DNA of the CDR3: TGTGCCAGTAGCGTTTTCGAGGACTACGAGCAGTACTTC. Together with reference TRBV19 and TRBJ2-7, the CDR3 gives the full variable domain: DGGITQSPKYLFRKEGQNVTLSCEQNLNHDAMYWYRQDPGQGLRLIYYSQIVNDFQKGDIAEGYSVSREKKESFPLTVTSAQKNPTAFYLCASSVFEDYEQYFGPGTRLTVT.

The J gene is TRBJ1-2, the V gene TRBV2; no reliable D call. This CDR3 comprises 13 residues. The germline CDR1 and CDR2 sequences are SNHLY and FYNNEI. The V end lost 10 bases, the J end lost 2 bases, and 14 bases lay between the germline ends. This chain's CDR3 is CAIIRVQNYGYTF. CDR3 bases: TGTGCCATCATACGGGTACAGAACTATGGCTACACCTTC.

The chain employs TRBV28 and TRBJ2-1; D is unclear. The CDR3 length is 15 residues. V dropped 3 bases and J dropped 0 bases, with 9 bases sitting between them. Germline loops: CDR1 MDHEN, CDR2 SYDVKM. The CDR3 reads CASSFLVGSYNEQFF. In DNA form, the CDR3 reads TGTGCCAGCAGTTTCCTAGTAGGCTCCTACAATGAGCAGTTCTTC.

In its sample, this clone was seen a few times. This chain links TRBV28 with TRBJ1-2; 8 bases match TRBD1. Germline V lookup: CDR1 MDHEN, CDR2 SYDVKM. The junction had 3 bases not matched to a gene; V was cut back by 0 bases and J by 3 bases. The CDR3 runs 15 residues. The CDR3 sequence is CASSLWDRDDYGYTF. The CDR3 nucleotides read TGTGCCAGCAGTTTATGGGACAGGGATGACTATGGCTACACCTTC.

This sequence joins TRBV4-2 and TRBJ1-5; tentative D call: TRBD1 (5 bases). Germline V gene lookup returns CDR1 LGHNA and CDR2 YNFKEQ. The ends were cut back, 1 base at V and 0 bases at J, with 13 bases in the middle. The CDR3 is 17 residues long. The CDR3 loop is CASSQGFPQDSNQPQHF. Written as DNA, the CDR3 is TGTGCCAGCAGCCAAGGATTCCCACAGGATAGCAATCAGCCCCAGCATTTT.

The J gene is TRBJ1-2, the V gene TRBV6-5; D not resolved. Germline V gives CDR1 MNHEY, CDR2 SVGAGI. Trimming removed 10 bases from V and 5 bases from J, with 11 bases in between. CDR3 length: 11 amino acids. The chain's CDR3 is CATRGGYGYTF. The DNA of the CDR3 is TGTGCCACTCGGGGAGGATATGGCTACACCTTC.

The CDR3 is CASRAPGAANYGYTF. The CDR3, as DNA: TGTGCCAGCAGGGCCCCGGGGGCGGCTAACTATGGCTACACCTTC. The chain uses TRBV2 and TRBJ1-2; maybe TRBD1 (6 bases). The germline V gene has CDR1 SNHLY and CDR2 FYNNEI. V shed 6 bases and J shed 0 bases, with 14 bases lying between them. The CDR3 runs 15 residues.

The rearrangement joins TRBV6-6 to TRBJ1-4, with D possibly TRBD1 on 6 matching bases. The CDR3 is 14 residues long. Germline V gene sequence: CDR1 MNHNY, CDR2 SVGAGI (reference sequence). V was pared by 2 bases and J by 8 bases, with 12 bases between. The CDR3, as DNA: TGTGCCAGCAGTTACGGGTGGGGGGCCGAAAAACTGTTTTTT. The encoded protein is CASSYGWGAEKLFF.

The rearrangement links TRBV7-9 to TRBJ2-7, with D hard to call. Germline values: CDR1 SEHNR, CDR2 FQNEAQ (reference sequence). Trimming shortened V by 1 base and J by 3 bases, and 4 bases separated the two germline ends. The CDR3 spans 12 residues. CDR3 nucleotide sequence: TGTGCCAGCAGCTTAGAGTTCTACGAGCAGTACTTC. It encodes CASSLEFYEQYF. Full variable domain (rest looked up from reference TRBV7-9 and TRBJ2-7): DTGVSQNPRHKITKRGQNVTFRCDPISEHNRLYWYRQTLGQGPEFLTYFQNEAQLEKSRLLSDRFSAERPKGSFSTLEIQRTEQGDSAMYLCASSLEFYEQYFGPGTRLTVT.

This chain links TRBV10-1 with TRBJ1-1; 7 positions match TRBD1. In germline, CDR1 is WNHNN, CDR2 SYGVQD (reference sequence). Unmatched junction bases numbered 6, after V lost 9 bases and J lost 11 bases. The CDR3 loop spans 10 amino acids. CDR3 sequence reads: CARTTGLAFF. The CDR3, as DNA: TGCGCCAGAACGACAGGGCTGGCTTTCTTT.

The chain links TRBV25-1 to TRBJ2-5, with a tentative D call TRBD2 (5 bases). The germline V gene encodes CDR1 MGHDK and CDR2 SYGVNS. The V gene lost 1 base and the J gene lost 1 base, with 10 bases spanning the gap. CDR3 size: 15 residues. CDR3 DNA sequence: TGTGCCAGCAGTGAATCTCCCCTAGCCCAAGAGACCCAGTACTTC. Amino acids: CASSESPLAQETQYF. Together with reference TRBV25-1 and TRBJ2-5, the CDR3 gives the full variable domain: EADIYQTPRYLVIGTGKKITLECSQTMGHDKMYWYQQDPGMELHLIHYSYGVNSTEKGDLSSESTVSRIRTEHFPLTLESARPSHTSQYLCASSESPLAQETQYFGPGTRLLVL.

This clone was observed once. The chain is built from TRBV6-5 and TRBJ2-1; D is undetermined. The germline V gene has CDR1 MNHEY and CDR2 SVGAGI. The CDR3 contains 15 residues. Trimming pared 2 bases from V and 8 bases from J, leaving 16 bases between. For the CDR3, the DNA is TGTGCCAGCAGTTACGTCCGCATGACGGCCTATGAGCAGTTCTTC. This sequence encodes CASSYVRMTAYEQFF.

The chain uses TRBV4-1 and TRBJ1-2; D may be TRBD1 (5 bases). Germline V gene data show CDR1 as MGHRA and CDR2 as YSYEKL. V dropped 5 bases and J dropped 4 bases, with 17 bases sitting between them. The CDR3 is 15 amino acids. CDR3 nucleotide sequence: TGCGCCAGCAGCACTAGGTCAGGGTTAACCTATGGCTACACCTTC. This translates into CASSTRSGLTYGYTF.

The V gene is TRBV28, the J gene TRBJ2-7; D is uncertain. With 5 bases removed from V and 3 bases from J, the gap between germline ends came to 14 bases. CDR3 length: 14 amino acids. Looked up from germline, CDR1 is MDHEN and CDR2 is SYDVKM. CDR3 sequence: CASSPRPVHYEQYF. The CDR3 nucleotides read TGTGCCAGCAGTCCTCGGCCGGTTCACTACGAGCAGTACTTC. Full variable domain (remainder filled in from reference TRBV28 and TRBJ2-7): DVKVTQSSRYLVKRTGEKVFLECVQDMDHENMFWYRQDPGLGLRLIYFSYDVKMKEKGDIPEGYSVSREKKERFSLILESASTNQTSMYLCASSPRPVHYEQYFGPGTRLTVT.

Turning to this clone: An end of the junction differs from the germline gene, which may be a read error. The V call is TRBV6-5, the J call TRBJ2-7; D is ambiguous. This CDR3 contains 12 residues. Germline-derived CDR1 and CDR2 are MNHEY and SVGAGI. The CDR3 spells CASRTALYEQHF. For the CDR3, the DNA is TGTGCCAGCAGAACGGCTTTGTACGAGCAGCACTTC.

The chain carries TRBV7-8 and TRBJ2-3, with D unclear. The V end was cut by 1 base, the J end by 7 bases, with 9 bases between. Germline CDR1 is SGHVS and CDR2 is FQNEAQ. This CDR3 is 13 amino acids long. The CDR3 sequence: CASSLGSRNTQYF. The CDR3 region has the DNA TGTGCCAGCAGCTTAGGGTCTCGGAATACGCAGTATTTT.

The V and J genes are TRBV5-4 and TRBJ2-7; weak D call: TRBD1 (6 bases). V was clipped by 3 bases and J by 4 bases, with 20 bases between them. Germline CDR1 is SGHNT and CDR2 is YYREEE (reference sequence). This CDR3 is built from 16 residues. Written as DNA, the CDR3 is TGTGCCAGCAGCTGGTACAGGGACCGAAATGTTTACGAGCAGTACTTC. Its protein is CASSWYRDRNVYEQYF.

This chain uses TRBV7-2 with TRBJ1-2; no clear D gene. V was trimmed by 7 bases and J by 8 bases, leaving 11 bases between them. The CDR3 spans 11 residues. The germline V gene has CDR1 SGHTA and CDR2 FQGNSA. CDR3 DNA: TGTGCCAGCACTCACTCGGGGGGCTACACCTTC. Encoded protein: CASTHSGGYTF.

The chain carries TRBV13 and TRBJ1-5; D remains unclear. Per germline, CDR1 PRHDT and CDR2 FYEKMQ (reference sequence). Trimming pared 0 bases from V and 3 bases from J, leaving 3 bases between. The CDR3 has 13 residues. CDR3 sequence: CASSLGLNQPQHF. As DNA, the CDR3 is TGTGCCAGCAGCTTAGGCCTCAATCAGCCCCAGCATTTT.